This paragraph reports one TCR beta chain. Germline V lookup: CDR1 LNHDA, CDR2 SQIVND (reference sequence). The CDR3 covers 14 residues. V was clipped by 7 bases and J by 7 bases, with 17 bases between them. Using immunoSEQ multiplex PCR, the repertoire was profiled, and TCRdb retains in-frame clones only, with some absent. Seen here are about 350,000 clones, roughly nine tenths observed once, and the top ten hold 3%. This specimen belongs to a study of blood T cell repertoires in COVID-19. This TCR was recovered from a woman between 25 and 40 years old who had recovered from COVID-19. The specimen sequenced was PBMCs or T cells enriched from blood (not recorded which). V and J are TRBV19 and TRBJ1-5, with D possibly matching TRBD1 (5 bases). The CDR3 sequence is CASTTRGGDQPQHF. The CDR3 region has the DNA TGTGCCAGTACTACCCGGGGGGGAGACCAGCCCCAGCATTTT.